This T cell receptor beta chain was retrieved from a study of neurological immune-mediated disorders (dated by TCRdb to between 2017 and 2020). A note on the overall study: Among the 34 multiple sclerosis patients, relapsing-remitting MS was present in roughly 30 and secondary progressive MS was present in 3. The study compared peripheral blood TCR-beta repertoires of HTLV-I-associated myelopathy (HAM/TSP) patients, multiple sclerosis patients and healthy controls using UMI-based sequencing. Of the roughly 71 subjects in the cohort, some 14 were HAM/TSP patients, about 34 were multiple sclerosis patients, and roughly 20 were healthy controls. Each longitudinal HAM/TSP and healthy donor was sampled at 3 time-points spaced at roughly 3-40 month intervals. The roughly 99 TCR-beta libraries covered PBMC samples along with longitudinal samples, technical triplicates, and paired sorted CD4+ and CD8+ T-cell subsets.

From the cysteine up to the phenylalanine, the CDR3 has a length of 17 residues. Only the CDR3 portion is preserved as DNA: 51 bases, with reading frame beginning at the first base. The germline V gene (reference sequence) yields LGHDT for CDR1 and YNNKEL for CDR2. V is shortened by 3 bases, J by 0 bases, and the region joining them spans 16 bases. cDNA was synthesized by template-switch 5'RACE using a primer carrying a 10-nucleotide random unique molecular identifier by which each TCR transcript was tagged. Every sequencing run yielded over 170 million TCR-beta sequences covering 15-18 subjects. Total RNA was extracted with the RNeasy kit. Using the KAPA Real-time Library Amplification kit, TCR-beta VDJ regions were amplified with primers for the TCR constant region and the 5'RACE anchor. A first PCR added sample indexes and Illumina adaptors, after which a second PCR increased the library yield. After purification with Ampure beads, the TCR product of roughly 650 bp was size-selected on a 2% E-gel SizeSelection system. Before pooling, libraries had their quality checked on a Bioanalyzer, their concentration measured with Qubit, and their quantity determined with the Kapa Library Quantification kit. Paired-end 2 x 150 bp sequencing of the libraries was performed on an Illumina HiSeq 2500. To increase sequence diversity, about 23-30% phiX was spiked into each library pool. In the original analysis: The quality-filtered reads were processed with the UMI-based MiGEC pipeline, whose error correction step removed more than 80% of the raw TCR sequences. VDJ genes were aligned to IMGT germline references, and each clonotype was defined by a unique CDR3 amino acid sequence together with V-J genes. VDJtools evaluated clonal expansion, Shannon diversity and CDR3 relatedness (CalcPairwiseDistances, ClusterSamples); CLCbio workbench built phylogenetic trees. Using coefficient-of-variation modelling across technical triplicates, the study counted a clone as expanded if it had at least 8 unique UMIs. In TCRdb, the public reads were trimmed at Q25 with fastp and aligned with MiXCR, with productive beta chains retained. Rows are unified per CDR3 protein, each entry keeping the most common DNA and genes. TCRdb's processing, not the authors' own work, is the source of the V and J calls. A total of some 80,000 distinct CDR3 sequences appear in this sample, around 4.5% of them only once. Of the sample, approximately 5.8% falls within the top ten clones.

General conclusions and limits of the study: In phylogenetic analysis, the repertoires of 18 of 34 MS patients grouped into a cluster of related CDR3 sequences, which suggests a possible signature at the repertoire level. No identical CDR3 amino acid sequences were shared among expanded clones across subjects, suggesting private TCR-beta repertoires in all groups. TCR clonal expansion was greatest in HAM/TSP patients and smallest in MS patients, who ranked below even healthy controls. No clinical or MRI features were associated with the MS cluster, and the authors said that larger cohorts are needed.

The time point label here, explained by the study, means: longitudinal time-point 3. For unsorted PBMC libraries, 2 million PBMCs were used after storage in RNAlater at -80 degrees C until RNA extraction. The multiple sclerosis patients were enrolled in a US clinical protocol that evaluated disease progression with magnetic resonance imaging. Peripheral blood was subjected to Ficoll-Hypaque density gradient centrifugation to isolate PBMCs, which were then cryopreserved in liquid nitrogen. This clonotype was counted ten times or more. The antigen it binds to is not known. Base quality data are lacking; no much larger clone is found one base away.

The chain employs TRBV3-1 and TRBJ2-3, with no D gene named confidently. The sample taken for sequencing was PBMCs. This receptor was obtained from a woman aged 60-70 years with multiple sclerosis. The DNA is TGTGCCAGCAGCCATGAGGTGGCGAGACTCAGCACAGATACGCAGTATTTT. Translation gives CASSHEVARLSTDTQYF.